Shown below are 5 T cell receptor beta chains from a single sample sequenced in a study of shared clonotypes between healthy human individuals. Selected positively for CCR7 and CD45RO-negative, naive CD8 cells excluded terminally differentiated effector memory CD45RA+ cells. TCRdb keeps only in-frame clones here, not all; method: immunoSEQ multiplex PCR. The data show over 2 million clones, with roughly 95% seen just once and 1.1% held by the top ten. Material: naive CD8+ T cells sorted from blood. The receptors derive from a man aged 18 to 30 in good health.

This clone was recorded a few times. The gene calls are TRBV10-3 and TRBJ1-5; 10 bases agree with TRBD1. The CDR3 consists of 12 residues. Unmatched junction bases numbered 1, after V lost 9 bases and J lost 5 bases. The germline gives CDR1 ENHRY, CDR2 SYGVKD. The CDR3 DNA is TGTGCCATTGGGACAGGGGATCAGCCCCAGCATTTT. This sequence encodes CAIGTGDQPQHF.

The rearrangement joins TRBV5-6 to TRBJ2-5; D remains ambiguous. Per the germline V gene, CDR1 is SGHDT and CDR2 is YYEEEE. V dropped 1 base and J dropped 2 bases, with 15 bases sitting between them. The CDR3 is made up of 16 amino acids. CDR3 loop: CASSLIGPTLQETQYF. In nucleotides, the CDR3 is TGTGCCAGCAGCTTGATAGGCCCGACGCTACAAGAGACCCAGTACTTC.

The rearrangement joins TRBV11-2 to TRBJ2-2; D is possibly TRBD2 (5 bases). The V gene lost 6 bases and the J gene lost 2 bases, with 13 bases spanning the gap. CDR3 size: 15 residues. CDR1 and CDR2 (germline): SGHAT, FQNNGV. In nucleotides, the CDR3 is TGTGCCAGCAGGTCTACGGAGGTTAACACCGGGGAGCTGTTTTTT. As protein: CASRSTEVNTGELFF. Variable domain in full (rest from reference TRBV11-2 and TRBJ2-2): EAGVAQSPRYKIIEKRQSVAFWCNPISGHATLYWYQQILGQGPKLLIQFQNNGVVDDSQLPKDRFSAERLKGVDSTLKIQPAKLEDSAVYLCASRSTEVNTGELFFGEGSRLTVL.

This chain connects TRBV11-2 to TRBJ2-7; 13 positions match TRBD2. This CDR3 comprises 15 residues. From germline, CDR1 is SGHAT and CDR2 FQNNGV. V was pared by 5 bases and J by 3 bases, with 4 bases of the junction left unmatched. As DNA, the CDR3 is TGTGCCAGCAGCGATGGGACTAGCGGGATCTACGAGCAGTACTTC. The encoded protein is CASSDGTSGIYEQYF.

Note on this clone: Other nucleotide sequences in the sample specify the same CDR3. The chain carries TRBV11-2 and TRBJ2-1; D not certain. Trimming removed 5 bases at V and 4 bases at J, with 6 bases between. The germline V gene has CDR1 SGHAT and CDR2 FQNNGV. This CDR3 region has 12 residues. CDR3 sequence: CASSLGYNEQFF. CDR3 coding DNA: TGTGCCAGCAGCCTGGGGTACAATGAGCAGTTCTTC.